This record looks at one T cell receptor beta chain sequence and its context. The antigen is not known. The data derive from a study of cytotoxic CD8 clonotypes in ibrutinib-treated CLL. Overall study context: Partial responses totalled approximately 25 and complete responses 2; after median approximately 6 years, roughly 14 remained remitted and approximately twelve progressed.

Findings and limits, study-wide: Clonality (at baseline) was higher than in age-matched healthy donors and tracked circulating CD8+ T-cell counts. There were few public clonotypes, and on treatment they contracted or stayed stable.

Clones were read by immunoSEQ multiplex PCR, and TCRdb kept only the in-frame ones, dropping some. The sample has 130,000 or so clones, 70% to 90% seen once. The TCR was taken from a human donor with chronic lymphocytic leukemia. Sequencing used PBMCs, obtained after 24 months of ibrutinib treatment.

For the CDR3, the DNA is TGCGCCAGCAGCCAAGGGCATGGGGCCAAAAACATTCAGTACTTC. This gives the protein CASSQGHGAKNIQYF. This sequence joins TRBV4-1 and TRBJ2-4, with D hard to call. The CDR3 is 15 residues long. V lost 1 base, J lost 1 base, and 8 bases lay in between. Germline values: CDR1 MGHRA, CDR2 YSYEKL.